The 23 T cell receptor beta chains given below trace back to one sample, sequenced in a study of a mutant IDH1 vaccine in newly diagnosed glioma. The method was immunoSEQ multiplex PCR; TCRdb's version includes in-frame clones alone and lacks a portion of them. Of some 31,000 clones in the sample, around 77% are singletons; the top ten hold approximately 9.4%. Antigens for these TCRs are unknown. Regarding time point: week 35, safety follow-up. Alongside topical imiquimod, each dose of vaccine comprised 300 ug of mutant IDH1 20-mer peptide. Source: PBMCs, taken from a glioma patient whose treatment included an IDH1 peptide vaccine. The receptor source for this set is a woman aged 25 to 39 with glioma. Some clones in this sample may be carry-over from other donors' samples.

V usage is TRBV5-4 and J usage is TRBJ2-3; 14 bases match TRBD2. The CDR3 covers 17 residues. Germline values: CDR1 SGHNT, CDR2 YYREEE (reference sequence). V was pared by 4 bases and J by 4 bases, with 8 bases of the junction left unmatched. CDR3 residues: CASSRPGLAGEADTQYF. CDR3 DNA: TGTGCCAGCAGCCGGCCGGGACTAGCGGGAGAGGCAGATACGCAGTATTTT.

V usage is TRBV7-9 and J usage is TRBJ1-4, with a tentative D call TRBD1 (5 bases). Germline values: CDR1 SEHNR, CDR2 FQNEAQ (reference sequence). The V gene lost 2 bases and the J gene lost 7 bases, with 11 bases spanning the gap. The CDR3 sequence is 14 residues long. CDR3 coding DNA: TGTGCCAGCAGCTTAACCAGGGAAAGTGAAAAACTGTTTTTT. Its protein product is CASSLTRESEKLFF.

The chain links TRBV5-6 to TRBJ2-7, with D possibly being TRBD1 or TRBD2 (5 bases each). Germline V gives CDR1 SGHDT, CDR2 YYEEEE. With 0 bases removed from V and 2 bases from J, the gap between germline ends came to 9 bases. The CDR3 loop spans 14 amino acids. CDR3 sequence reads: CASSLAGAPYEQYF. The CDR3 nucleotides are TGTGCCAGCAGCTTGGCCGGGGCTCCCTACGAGCAGTACTTC.

V is TRBV29-1 and J is TRBJ1-4; D perhaps matches TRBD1 (6 bases). This CDR3 spans 14 amino acids. Germline V gene sequence: CDR1 SQVTM, CDR2 ANQGSEA. V dropped 3 bases and J dropped 2 bases, with 10 bases sitting between them. CDR3 sequence (DNA): TGCAGCGTTGATGTAAGGGGGACTAATGAAAAACTGTTTTTT. It specifies CSVDVRGTNEKLFF.

The rearrangement links TRBV7-2 to TRBJ1-2, with a weak D call TRBD1 (5 bases). Looked up from germline, CDR1 is SGHTA and CDR2 is FQGNSA. V dropped 1 base and J dropped 4 bases, with 16 bases sitting between them. The CDR3 is 16 residues long. CDR3 in amino acids: CASSLDYGGSGYGYTF. Written as DNA, the CDR3 is TGTGCCAGCAGCTTAGATTATGGGGGTAGTGGCTATGGCTACACCTTC.

The J gene is TRBJ2-7, the V gene TRBV9; D might be TRBD2 (7 bases). The CDR3 length is 14 residues. Trimming removed 4 bases from V and 4 bases from J, with 15 bases in between. From germline, CDR1 is SGDLS and CDR2 YYNGEE. This chain's CDR3 is CASSPGGVPYEQYF. The DNA for the CDR3 is TGTGCCAGCAGCCCGGGGGGCGTCCCATACGAGCAGTACTTC.

The chain uses TRBV19 and TRBJ2-1; TRBD2 matches 7 bases. V lost 5 bases to trimming and J lost 2 bases; unmatched junction nucleotides: 9. Germline loops: CDR1 LNHDA, CDR2 SQIVND (reference sequence). This CDR3 comprises 16 residues. The CDR3 region has the DNA TGTGCCAGTAGTCCCTTCGGCGGGGGTACCTACAATGAGCAGTTCTTC. It codes for CASSPFGGGTYNEQFF.

The J gene is TRBJ1-4, the V gene TRBV9; no clear D. V lost 0 bases and J 10 bases, leaving 10 bases between the germline ends. Germline V gene lookup returns CDR1 SGDLS and CDR2 YYNGEE. The CDR3 totals 13 residues. The CDR3 loop is CASSVAEKGKLFF. The CDR3 DNA is TGTGCCAGCAGCGTAGCCGAGAAGGGAAAACTGTTTTTT.

The genes are TRBV19 and TRBJ1-5; D remains ambiguous. Trimming took off 6 bases at V and 2 bases at J, with 11 bases between the two ends. The CDR3 spans 14 residues. Germline CDR1 and CDR2: LNHDA and SQIVND (reference sequence). The CDR3 coding sequence is TGTGCCAGTAGAGGAGGGATAGGCAATCAGCCCCAGCATTTT. It is translated as CASRGGIGNQPQHF. The whole variable domain, remainder taken from reference TRBV19 and TRBJ1-5, is DGGITQSPKYLFRKEGQNVTLSCEQNLNHDAMYWYRQDPGQGLRLIYYSQIVNDFQKGDIAEGYSVSREKKESFPLTVTSAQKNPTAFYLCASRGGIGNQPQHFGDGTRLSIL.

This clone has just a few counts. The rearrangement joins TRBV7-3 to TRBJ2-2; D ambiguous. Between the trimmed V and J ends, which lost 2 bases and 3 bases, there was a span of 4 bases. This CDR3 has 13 amino acids. CDR1 and CDR2 from the germline V gene are SGHTA and FQGTGA. CDR3 nucleotides: TGTGCCAGCAGCTTAGATTACACCGGGGAGCTGTTTTTT. It specifies CASSLDYTGELFF.

As DNA, the CDR3 is TGTGCCAGTTGGGGAGGAGGGGACCTCCAAGAGACCCAGTACTTC. Translating it yields CASWGGGDLQETQYF. This chain uses TRBV6-1 with TRBJ2-5; weak D call: TRBD2 (6 bases). The ends were cut back, 9 bases at V and 1 base at J, with 18 bases in the middle. In germline, CDR1 is MNHNS, CDR2 SASEGT. The CDR3 runs 15 residues.

This clone was observed a single time. The CDR3 spells CASSPFGRATDTQYF. The CDR3 DNA is TGTGCCAGCAGCCCCTTCGGGCGGGCCACAGATACGCAGTATTTT. The chain carries TRBV9 and TRBJ2-3, with TRBD2 as a possible D gene (5 bases). The germline V gene encodes CDR1 SGDLS and CDR2 YYNGEE. CDR3 length: 15 amino acids. V was pared by 4 bases and J by 2 bases, with 14 bases between.

The chain is built from TRBV6-4 and TRBJ2-5; tentative D call: TRBD2 (6 bases). Looked up from germline, CDR1 is MRHNA and CDR2 is SNTAGT. Deletions cut 1 base from V and 3 bases from J, with 21 bases between. The CDR3 runs to 18 residues. The CDR3 protein is CASSDFLQPGDTEETQYF. CDR3 in DNA: TGTGCCAGCAGTGACTTTCTCCAACCGGGAGACACTGAAGAGACCCAGTACTTC.

This clone has just a few counts. V usage is TRBV9 and J usage is TRBJ2-7; TRBD2 aligns across 8 bases. The CDR3 length is 17 residues. The J segment lost 1 base and the V segment lost 4 bases, leaving 13 bases of the junction unmatched. The germline gives CDR1 SGDLS, CDR2 YYNGEE. In nucleotides, the CDR3 is TGTGCCAGCAGCCCCCGGCAGGGAATAGCGGGATCCTACGAGCAGTACTTC. Translating it yields CASSPRQGIAGSYEQYF. The full variable domain, in which reference TRBV9 and TRBJ2-7 provide the parts outside the CDR3, is DSGVTQTPKHLITATGQRVTLRCSPRSGDLSVYWYQQSLDQGLQFLIQYYNGEERAKGNILERFSAQQFPDLHSELNLSSLELGDSALYFCASSPRQGIAGSYEQYFGPGTRLTVT.

This clone was counted between two and nine times. The chain couples TRBV2 to TRBJ2-3; weak D call: TRBD1 (5 bases). The CDR3 has 13 amino acids. Deletions cut 4 bases from V and 2 bases from J, with 7 bases between. The germline gives CDR1 SNHLY, CDR2 FYNNEI. As DNA, the CDR3 is TGTGCCAGCAGTGGGGGCTTCACAGATACGCAGTATTTT. As protein: CASSGGFTDTQYF. The complete variable domain, with remaining parts taken from reference TRBV2 and TRBJ2-3, reads EPEVTQTPSHQVTQMGQEVILRCVPISNHLYFYWYRQILGQKVEFLVSFYNNEISEKSEIFDDQFSVERPDGSNFTLKIRSTKLEDSAMYFCASSGGFTDTQYFGPGTRLTVL.

The chain combines TRBV10-1 with TRBJ2-1; TRBD2 might be the D (6 bases). V lost 3 bases and J 10 bases, leaving 13 bases between the germline ends. CDR1 and CDR2 (germline): WNHNN, SYGVQD (reference sequence). CDR3 length: 13 residues. CDR3 amino acids: CASSEGGVGEQFF. Here the CDR3 DNA reads TGCGCCAGCAGTGAAGGAGGGGTGGGCGAGCAGTTCTTC.

This chain joins TRBV4-1 and TRBJ2-7; 11 bases fit TRBD1. Germline V gene data show CDR1 as MGHRA and CDR2 as YSYEKL. The CDR3 spans 16 residues. Germline trimming cut 3 bases from V and 4 bases from J; bases unmatched to any gene: 8. CDR3: CASSHPSGTGGYEQYF. Here the CDR3 DNA reads TGCGCCAGCAGCCACCCATCCGGGACAGGGGGGTACGAGCAGTACTTC.

The chain uses TRBV29-1 and TRBJ2-7; D is unresolved. V was cut by 7 bases and J by 0 bases, with 13 bases left in between. This CDR3 contains 13 residues. Germline CDR1 reads SQVTM; CDR2 reads ANQGSEA. Written as DNA, the CDR3 is TGCAGCGCCACCGACTCAAGCTCCTACGAGCAGTACTTC. It translates to CSATDSSSYEQYF.

The gene calls are TRBV5-1 and TRBJ1-4; D unresolved. CDR1 SGHRS and CDR2 YFSETQ come from the germline V gene. CDR3 length equals 14 residues. V was cut by 1 base and J by 6 bases, with 10 bases left in between. CDR3 loop: CASSLPGAHEKLFF. CDR3 coding DNA: TGCGCCAGCAGCTTGCCGGGAGCCCATGAAAAACTGTTTTTT.

The J gene is TRBJ1-3, the V gene TRBV7-8; the match to TRBD1 covers 7 bases. V lost 2 bases to trimming and J lost 3 bases; unmatched junction nucleotides: 10. Looked up from germline, CDR1 is SGHVS and CDR2 is FQNEAQ. CDR3 length: 17 residues. The CDR3 coding sequence is TGTGCCAGCAGCTTACTGGGGGGAGGGACAGATGGAAACACCATATATTTT. Residues: CASSLLGGGTDGNTIYF.

The rearrangement links TRBV10-2 to TRBJ1-5; D is possibly TRBD1 (6 bases). The CDR3 runs 14 residues. Germline loops: CDR1 WSHSY, CDR2 SAAADI. Trimming took 6 bases from V and 2 from J, leaving 11 bases between them. This CDR3 reads CASRVSGGNQPQHF. In nucleotides, the CDR3 is TGCGCCAGCAGAGTGTCAGGGGGCAATCAGCCCCAGCATTTT.

CDR3 sequence reads: CASSMTGADTGELFF. In DNA, the CDR3 is TGTGCCAGTAGTATGACAGGGGCGGACACCGGGGAGCTGTTTTTT. The rearrangement joins TRBV19 to TRBJ2-2, with 8 bases matching TRBD1. From germline, CDR1 is LNHDA and CDR2 SQIVND (reference sequence). J gave up 3 bases and V 3 bases, and 3 bases lay outside the gene matches. The CDR3 totals 15 residues.

V is TRBV4-2 and J is TRBJ2-3; TRBD1 aligns across 8 bases. CDR1 and CDR2 (germline): LGHNA, YNFKEQ. CDR3 length equals 15 residues. The junction had 2 bases not matched to a gene; V was cut back by 1 base and J by 2 bases. The CDR3 coding sequence is TGTGCCAGCAGCCAAGGGACAGGGTTCACAGATACGCAGTATTTT. Translation: CASSQGTGFTDTQYF.